Shown below are 28 T cell receptor beta chains from a single sample sequenced in a study of control samples from healthy donors and cancer patients. Some clones are missing from TCRdb's copy, which holds only in-frame ones; the method was immunoSEQ multiplex PCR. The table records 100,000 to 150,000 clones, approximately 92% of them present only once. Sequencing was carried out using PBMCs. These receptor sequences come from an older man with head and neck cancer.

This clone has a handful of counts. Written as DNA, the CDR3 is TGCGCCAGCACCCGGACAGGACCAACCTCCCACTTCCACGAGCAGTACTTC. This gives the protein CASTRTGPTSHFHEQYF. The chain is built from TRBV23-1 and TRBJ2-7, with 7 nucleotides matching TRBD1. TRBV23-1 is an ORF, with its function uncertain. The CDR3 runs 17 residues. The trim removed 7 bases at V and 5 bases at J, leaving 20 bases unmatched.

This clone was observed a few times. The chain has TRBV2 and TRBJ2-7, with 10 bases aligning to TRBD2. V trimming: 7 bases; J trimming: 3 bases; junction bases outside the gene matches: 6. CDR3 size: 14 residues. From germline, CDR1 is SNHLY and CDR2 FYNNEI. CDR3 sequence reads: CASNIAGGLYEQYF. DNA for the CDR3: TGTGCCAGCAATATAGCGGGGGGTCTCTACGAGCAGTACTTC.

The chain is built from TRBV7-9 and TRBJ2-7; the D call may be TRBD1 or TRBD2 (5 bases each). The CDR3 loop spans 14 amino acids. V dropped 5 bases and J dropped 0 bases, with 11 bases sitting between them. Looked up from germline, CDR1 is SEHNR and CDR2 is FQNEAQ (reference sequence). The DNA of the CDR3 is TGTGCCAGCAGCAGGGACGGTTCCTCCTACGAGCAGTACTTC. Amino acids: CASSRDGSSYEQYF.

The chain uses TRBV18 and TRBJ2-1, with 7 bases aligning to TRBD2. V lost 3 bases, J lost 2 bases, and 1 base stayed unmatched. In germline, CDR1 is KGHSH, CDR2 LQKENI. CDR3 length: 14 amino acids. The CDR3 loop reads CASSPGRAYNEQFF. CDR3 DNA: TGTGCCAGCTCACCTGGGAGGGCCTACAATGAGCAGTTCTTC.

The rearrangement joins TRBV5-4 to TRBJ2-7, with TRBD1 as a possible D gene (6 bases). The V gene's germline CDR1 is SGHNT and CDR2 YYREEE (reference sequence). V shed 1 base and J shed 3 bases, with 11 bases lying between them. CDR3 length equals 14 residues. CDR3 sequence (DNA): TGTGCCAGCAGCTTGACAGGGCAACGCTACGAGCAGTACTTC. It codes for CASSLTGQRYEQYF.

This sequence joins TRBV11-3 and TRBJ2-3, with TRBD2 matching over 7 bases. Looked up from germline, CDR1 is SGHNT and CDR2 is YENEEA. V was pared by 5 bases and J by 9 bases, with 8 bases of the junction left unmatched. The CDR3 covers 13 residues. This CDR3 reads CASSPRLGGTQYF. CDR3 bases: TGTGCCAGCAGCCCCCGGTTGGGAGGGACGCAGTATTTT.

V and J are TRBV6-1 and TRBJ1-4; D gene uncertain. Germline CDR1 and CDR2: MNHNS and SASEGT. The CDR3 sequence is 15 residues long. Trimming stripped 0 bases from V and 1 base from J, with 6 bases between. The CDR3 loop is CASSEAVRTNEKLFF. The DNA for the CDR3 is TGTGCCAGCAGTGAAGCGGTGAGAACTAATGAAAAACTGTTTTTT.

V is TRBV19 and J is TRBJ1-1; D is undetermined. CDR1 and CDR2 from the germline V gene are LNHDA and SQIVND (reference sequence). This CDR3 comprises 12 residues. V gave up 3 bases and J gave up 8 bases, with 10 bases separating them. CDR3 sequence: CASSIRIGEAFF. CDR3 nucleotides: TGTGCCAGTAGTATTCGGATCGGGGAAGCTTTCTTT.

The V call is TRBV7-8, the J call TRBJ2-1; TRBD2 aligns across 10 bases. V trimming: 1 base; J trimming: 7 bases; junction bases outside the gene matches: 4. Germline V gene lookup returns CDR1 SGHVS and CDR2 FQNEAQ. The CDR3 consists of 15 residues. The CDR3 sequence is CASSLVEAGGNEQFF. The CDR3 bases are TGTGCCAGCAGCTTAGTGGAAGCGGGAGGGAATGAGCAGTTCTTC.

This clone appeared a single time. The chain joins TRBV3-1 (or the pseudogene TRBV3-2) to TRBJ1-6; TRBD1 is a possible D gene (6 bases). The CDR3 length is 17 residues. The germline gives CDR1 LGHDT, CDR2 YNNKEL (reference sequence). Trimming stripped 1 base from V and 9 bases from J, with 19 bases between. The DNA for the CDR3 is TGTGCCAGCAGCCAAGTACCTCCGGGCAGGGGAAGTTCACCCCTCCACTTT. Residues: CASSQVPPGRGSSPLHF.

The rearrangement links TRBV19 to TRBJ2-3; 7 positions agree with TRBD2. Germline lookup yields CDR1 LNHDA and CDR2 SQIVND (reference sequence). With V trimmed by 8 bases and J by 4 bases, 3 bases remained unmatched. The CDR3 extends over 12 amino acids. The CDR3 reads CASLAGADTQYF. In DNA form, the CDR3 reads TGTGCCAGTCTGGCGGGAGCAGATACGCAGTATTTT. The variable domain in full, with the rest retrieved from reference TRBV19 and TRBJ2-3, is DGGITQSPKYLFRKEGQNVTLSCEQNLNHDAMYWYRQDPGQGLRLIYYSQIVNDFQKGDIAEGYSVSREKKESFPLTVTSAQKNPTAFYLCASLAGADTQYFGPGTRLTVL.

The V call is TRBV30, the J call TRBJ2-1; TRBD1 is a possible D gene (5 bases). Germline loops: CDR1 GTSNPN, CDR2 SVGIG (reference sequence). This CDR3 comprises 15 residues. Trimming pared 3 bases from V and 2 bases from J, leaving 14 bases between. CDR3 region: CAWSSTPGTYNEQFF. In nucleotides, the CDR3 is TGTGCCTGGAGCTCTACCCCAGGGACCTACAATGAGCAGTTCTTC.

The rearrangement links TRBV27 to TRBJ2-1, with 8 bases that match TRBD1. From germline, CDR1 is MNHEY and CDR2 SMNVEV (reference sequence). The CDR3 totals 15 residues. V dropped 0 bases and J dropped 7; count of bases not matched to a gene: 5. This CDR3 reads CASSLSGTGGNEQFF. As DNA, the CDR3 is TGTGCCAGCAGTTTATCCGGGACAGGAGGGAATGAGCAGTTCTTC.

V usage is TRBV29-1 and J usage is TRBJ2-1; unclear D gene. Germline V gene lookup returns CDR1 SQVTM and CDR2 ANQGSEA. The CDR3 length is 14 residues. The CDR3 sequence is CSFPPEEFYNEQFF. The CDR3 DNA reads TGCAGTTTTCCCCCCGAGGAGTTTTACAATGAGCAGTTCTTC.

The chain recombines TRBV4-1 with TRBJ1-2, with D possibly being TRBD1 (5 bases). The CDR3 sequence is 16 residues long. Germline CDR1 MGHRA, CDR2 YSYEKL. V was shortened by 4 bases and J by 1 base, with 16 bases between the two germline ends. The CDR3 protein is CASSLSRWGDNYGYTF. The CDR3 DNA is TGCGCCAGCAGCCTATCTCGGTGGGGGGATAACTATGGCTACACCTTC.

This chain connects TRBV12-3 or TRBV12-4 to TRBJ1-4; D unresolved. This CDR3 comprises 13 residues. Trimming removed 2 bases from V and 7 bases from J, with 8 bases in between. The DNA for the CDR3 is TGTGCCAGCAGTTTAATGGAGGGTGAAAAACTGTTTTTT. Protein product: CASSLMEGEKLFF.

V usage is TRBV7-6 and J usage is TRBJ2-7; 10 nucleotides line up with TRBD2. The V gene's germline CDR1 is SGHVS and CDR2 FNYEAQ. CDR3 length: 16 amino acids. V was pared by 1 base and J by 2 bases, with 5 bases of the junction left unmatched. CDR3: CASSLGLAGDTYEQYF. CDR3 nucleotide sequence: TGTGCCAGCAGCTTAGGGCTAGCGGGGGATACCTACGAGCAGTACTTC.

This chain connects TRBV27 to TRBJ1-2; D is unclear. The CDR3 totals 14 residues. Trimming removed 6 bases at V and 6 bases at J, with 17 bases between. Germline CDR1 and CDR2: MNHEY and SMNVEV (reference sequence). CDR3 DNA: TGTGCCAGCAGAACTCCCTGGGAAGGAAATGGCTACACCTTC. Its protein is CASRTPWEGNGYTF.

This chain connects TRBV5-1 to TRBJ2-1; 7 bases are shared with TRBD1. Germline CDR1 and CDR2: SGHRS and YFSETQ. This CDR3 has 15 residues. J lost 3 bases, V lost 2 bases, and 5 bases had no gene match. In DNA form, the CDR3 reads TGCGCCAGCAGCTTTGGACAGGCTAACTACAATGAGCAGTTCTTC. As protein: CASSFGQANYNEQFF.

The chain has TRBV15 and TRBJ1-1, with D perhaps TRBD1 (5 bases). The CDR3 sequence is 14 residues long. The germline CDR1 and CDR2 sequences are LNHNV and YYDKDF (reference sequence). V dropped 6 bases and J dropped 0 bases, with 11 bases sitting between them. CDR3 sequence: CATRAGAMNTEAFF. The DNA for the CDR3 is TGTGCCACCAGAGCCGGGGCGATGAACACTGAAGCTTTCTTT.

The chain employs TRBV21-1 and TRBJ1-4; whether TRBD1, the table's D call, matches the DNA was not checked. TRBV21-1 is termed a pseudogene. The CDR3 spans 15 residues. CDR3 in amino acids: CASSVTGLVNEKLFF. In DNA, the CDR3 is TGTGCCAGCAGCGTAACAGGCCTAGTTAATGAAAAACTGTTTTTT.

The chain carries TRBV5-1 and TRBJ2-7; 9 nucleotides agree with TRBD1. The CDR3 totals 15 residues. The junction had 10 bases not matched to a gene; V was cut back by 4 bases and J by 5 bases. Germline V gives CDR1 SGHRS, CDR2 YFSETQ. CDR3 residues: CASSKARDRAHEQYF. The CDR3 DNA follows: TGCGCCAGCAGCAAGGCCCGGGACAGGGCCCACGAGCAGTACTTC.

The chain employs TRBV5-1 and TRBJ1-2; unclear D gene. The CDR3 covers 14 residues. The V and J ends lost 4 bases and 5 bases respectively, with 15 bases between them. Germline assignment: CDR1 SGHRS and CDR2 YFSETQ. CDR3 DNA sequence: TGCGCCAGCAGCGTGTCAAGGGCTGGGTATGGCTACACCTTC. Protein product: CASSVSRAGYGYTF.

V usage is TRBV5-8 and J usage is TRBJ2-7; TRBD1 matches at 7 bases. Germline V gene sequence: CDR1 SGHTS, CDR2 YDEGEE. The CDR3 has 15 amino acids. The ends lost 3 bases at V and 3 bases at J; junction bases unmatched: 9. CDR3 in DNA: TGTGCCAGCAGCTCTGACCTGGACAGGATCTACGAGCAGTACTTC. Protein: CASSSDLDRIYEQYF.

CDR3 loop: CASSPSGIYNEQFF. The CDR3 DNA sequence: TGTGCCAGCAGTCCTAGCGGTATTTACAATGAGCAGTTCTTC. J is TRBJ2-1 and V is TRBV5-5; 7 bases are shared with TRBD2. Germline CDR1 and CDR2: SGHKS and YYEKEE (reference sequence). CDR3 length: 14 residues. V trimming: 5 bases; J trimming: 4 bases; junction bases outside the gene matches: 6. Looking up the rest from reference TRBV5-5 and TRBJ2-1 gives the full variable domain: DAGVTQSPTHLIKTRGQQVTLRCSPISGHKSVSWYQQVLGQGPQFIFQYYEKEERGRGNFPDRFSARQFPNYSSELNVNALLLGDSALYLCASSPSGIYNEQFFGPGTRLTVL.

The genes are TRBV11-3 and TRBJ2-2; D is undetermined. V lost 2 bases to trimming and J lost 4 bases, with 5 bases between them. The CDR3 totals 13 residues. Looked up from germline, CDR1 is SGHNT and CDR2 is YENEEA. The CDR3 DNA follows: TGTGCCAGCAGCTTAAGGGTCACCGGGGAGCTGTTTTTT. This sequence encodes CASSLRVTGELFF.

The V call is TRBV7-2, the J call TRBJ2-3, with D possibly matching TRBD2 (6 bases). The V end was cut by 5 bases, the J end by 1 base, with 19 bases between. Germline lookup yields CDR1 SGHTA and CDR2 FQGNSA. The CDR3 has 17 residues. CDR3 in amino acids: CASSPALGGAGTDTQYF. The CDR3 DNA follows: TGTGCCAGCAGCCCGGCCCTGGGAGGTGCGGGCACAGATACGCAGTATTTT.

As DNA, the CDR3 is TGTGCCACCAGCAGAGACGTCAGGCGGGGGCCCCAGCATTTT. Amino acids: CATSRDVRRGPQHF. The chain is built from TRBV15 and TRBJ1-5; D is unresolved. From germline, CDR1 is LNHNV and CDR2 YYDKDF (reference sequence). The CDR3 sequence is 14 residues long. The V and J ends lost 0 bases and 9 bases respectively, with 12 bases between them. The whole variable domain, remainder taken from reference TRBV15 and TRBJ1-5, is DAMVIQNPRYQVTQFGKPVTLSCSQTLNHNVMYWYQQKSSQAPKLLFHYYDKDFNNEADTPDNFQSRRPNTSFCFLDIRSPGLGDTAMYLCATSRDVRRGPQHFGDGTRLSIL.